This passage covers 4 T cell receptor beta chains from one sample sequenced in a study of T-cell memory formation after mild COVID-19. Via MiXCR, TCRdb re-called the 5' RACE reads, giving one row per CDR3 protein. The data contain about 45,000 distinct CDR3 sequences, about a tenth of them singletons. What was sequenced was PBMCs or a T cell subset sorted from them (not recorded which). The source is an adult woman who had mild COVID-19 (a few samples of this study predate the infection). Cell type and time point are not known.

This clonotype showed up many times. The gene calls are TRBV19 and TRBJ2-7; D possibly corresponds to TRBD2 (6 bases). The germline gives CDR1 LNHDA, CDR2 SQIVND (reference sequence). The CDR3 sequence is 15 residues long. Deletions cut 1 base from V and 2 bases from J, with 12 bases between. In nucleotides, the CDR3 is TGTGCCAGTAGTATAGGTTCGGCGGGAACCTACGAGCAGTACTTC. Residues: CASSIGSAGTYEQYF.

This clonotype was seen a handful of times. The chain links TRBV29-1 to TRBJ2-7, with D maybe TRBD1 (5 bases). The CDR3 loop spans 12 amino acids. V shed 4 bases and J shed 0 bases, with 7 bases lying between them. From germline, CDR1 is SQVTM and CDR2 ANQGSEA. The chain's CDR3 is CSVGTPSYEQYF. The CDR3 coding sequence is TGCAGCGTTGGGACACCCTCCTACGAGCAGTACTTC.

This clonotype has a count of ten or more. The CDR3 protein is CSARILGQGIENEQFF. The CDR3 region has the DNA TGCAGTGCTAGAATTCTTGGACAGGGGATTGAAAATGAGCAGTTCTTC. The chain joins TRBV20-1 to TRBJ2-1, with TRBD1 matching 9 bases. V lost 2 bases, J lost 7 bases, and 12 bases stayed unmatched. From germline, CDR1 is DFQATT and CDR2 SNEGSKA (reference sequence). CDR3 length: 16 amino acids.

This clonotype occurred many times. The chain recombines TRBV2 with TRBJ2-7; no reliable D call. Per germline, CDR1 SNHLY and CDR2 FYNNEI. This CDR3 has 12 amino acids. V lost 4 bases, J lost 3 bases, and 7 bases lay in between. The CDR3 coding sequence is TGTGCCAGCAGTGCTGGGTACTACGAGCAGTACTTC. This encodes CASSAGYYEQYF.